A single sample is the source of the 16 T cell receptor beta chains below, sequenced in a study of blood T cell repertoires in COVID-19. Assay: immunoSEQ multiplex PCR; the TCRdb copy retains only in-frame clones and omits some. The top ten clones hold roughly 4% of a sample with 55,000 to 75,000 clones, approximately 86% of them seen once. The specimen sequenced was peripheral blood. Receptors originate from a man aged 45-65 years with active COVID-19.

This chain links TRBV12-3 or TRBV12-4 with TRBJ2-1, with D possibly being TRBD2 (5 bases). The CDR3 runs 12 residues. Trimming took 2 bases from V and 8 from J, leaving 7 bases between them. CDR3 sequence: CASSLREYEQFF. Written as DNA, the CDR3 is TGTGCCAGCAGTTTAAGGGAGTATGAGCAGTTCTTC.

This clone was detected a few times. The genes are TRBV4-1 and TRBJ2-1, with 14 bases identical to TRBD2. The CDR3 runs 17 residues. The trim removed 2 bases at V and 7 bases at J, leaving 7 bases unmatched. Looked up from germline, CDR1 is MGHRA and CDR2 is YSYEKL. In DNA form, the CDR3 reads TGCGCCAGCAGCCAACCCGGACTAGCGGGGGGCCAGAATGAGCAGTTCTTC. This codes for CASSQPGLAGGQNEQFF.

This rearrangement joins TRBV7-2 to TRBJ2-5; D is possibly TRBD1 (7 bases). V shed 3 bases and J shed 5 bases, with 16 bases lying between them. The CDR3 runs to 15 residues. The V gene's germline CDR1 is SGHTA and CDR2 FQGNSA. This CDR3 reads CASSFQGQAGETQYF. DNA of the CDR3: TGTGCCAGCAGCTTCCAAGGACAGGCGGGGGAGACCCAGTACTTC.

The chain uses TRBV5-1 and TRBJ2-3; D may be TRBD2 (6 bases). This CDR3 has 15 residues. Germline CDR1 SGHRS, CDR2 YFSETQ. V was shortened by 2 bases and J by 1 base, with 11 bases between the two germline ends. In nucleotides, the CDR3 is TGCGCCAGCAGCTTAGGCGGGGTGGGCACAGATACGCAGTATTTT. As protein: CASSLGGVGTDTQYF.

This sequence joins TRBV12-3 or TRBV12-4 and TRBJ1-2, with a weak D call TRBD1 (6 bases). V was cut by 4 bases and J by 6 bases, with 12 bases left in between. This CDR3 spans 13 amino acids. CDR3 amino acids: CASSYRVRDGYTF. CDR3 DNA sequence: TGTGCCAGCAGTTACAGGGTGAGGGATGGCTACACCTTC.

The V gene is TRBV30, the J gene TRBJ2-2; tentative D call: TRBD1 (5 bases). CDR3 length: 15 amino acids. CDR1 GTSNPN and CDR2 SVGIG come from the germline V gene (reference sequence). V was cut by 0 bases and J by 7 bases, with 15 bases left in between. This chain's CDR3 is CAWSVSPGRNGELFF. In DNA form, the CDR3 reads TGTGCCTGGAGTGTAAGTCCAGGGCGAAACGGGGAGCTGTTTTTT.

The chain carries TRBV5-4 and TRBJ2-5; D remains unclear. Germline CDR1 reads SGHNT; CDR2 reads YYREEE (reference sequence). The CDR3 length is 14 residues. V was cut by 4 bases and J by 5 bases, with 15 bases left in between. CDR3 loop: CASSHPPLQETQYF. The CDR3 DNA reads as TGTGCCAGCAGCCATCCACCCCTACAGGAGACCCAGTACTTC.

The chain combines TRBV4-3 with TRBJ1-1; tentatively, D is TRBD1 (6 bases). Deletions cut 4 bases from V and 1 base from J, with 10 bases between. Per the germline V gene, CDR1 is LGHNA and CDR2 is YSLEER. This CDR3 has 14 residues. The CDR3 sequence: CASSLGTRNTEAFF. The CDR3 coding sequence is TGCGCCAGCAGCCTGGGGACACGGAACACTGAAGCTTTCTTT.

CDR3 region: CASSFGYSYEQYF. The CDR3, as DNA: TGTGCCAGCAGCTTCGGGTACTCCTACGAGCAGTACTTC. V and J are TRBV11-2 and TRBJ2-7, with no clear D. CDR3 length: 13 amino acids. Trimming took off 3 bases at V and 0 bases at J, with 6 bases between the two ends. Per the germline V gene, CDR1 is SGHAT and CDR2 is FQNNGV.

The chain couples TRBV7-2 to TRBJ2-7; D is perhaps TRBD1 (5 bases). Germline CDR1 SGHTA, CDR2 FQGNSA. This CDR3 region has 13 residues. Trimming left V 3 bases short and J 2 bases short, with 8 bases between. The CDR3 loop is CASSFVDTYEQYF. CDR3 in DNA: TGTGCCAGCAGCTTCGTGGACACCTACGAGCAGTACTTC. The full variable domain, its missing parts supplied by reference TRBV7-2 and TRBJ2-7, is GAGVSQSPSNKVTEKGKDVELRCDPISGHTALYWYRQSLGQGLEFLIYFQGNSAPDKSGLPSDRFSAERTGGSVSTLTIQRTQQEDSAVYLCASSFVDTYEQYFGPGTRLTVT.

This chain links TRBV4-3 with TRBJ2-1; 11 bases are a match to TRBD2. Germline trimming cut 0 bases from V and 7 bases from J; bases unmatched to any gene: 8. Germline CDR1 and CDR2: LGHNA and YSLEER. The CDR3 is made up of 17 amino acids. The CDR3 nucleotides read TGCGCCAGCAGCCAAGATGGTAGCGGGGGGGCCTGGAATGAGCAGTTCTTC. It encodes CASSQDGSGGAWNEQFF.

V usage is TRBV6-5 and J usage is TRBJ1-2; 8 bases match TRBD1. From germline, CDR1 is MNHEY and CDR2 SVGAGI. The CDR3 loop spans 13 amino acids. V lost 8 bases and J lost 7; bases outside the gene matches: 9. The CDR3 loop reads CASQEDRESGYTF. Here the CDR3 DNA reads TGTGCCAGCCAAGAGGACAGGGAGAGTGGCTACACCTTC.

V is TRBV9 and J is TRBJ1-2; TRBD1 matches at 7 bases. Looked up from germline, CDR1 is SGDLS and CDR2 is YYNGEE. The CDR3 consists of 17 residues. The ends lost 3 bases at V and 0 bases at J; junction bases unmatched: 11. CDR3 DNA: TGTGCCAGCAGCGACTCATCCCGGGACAGCACTAACTATGGCTACACCTTC. It translates to CASSDSSRDSTNYGYTF.

This rearrangement joins TRBV18 to TRBJ2-7, with TRBD1 matching over 8 bases. V lost 5 bases, J lost 3 bases, and 9 bases stayed unmatched. Germline CDR1 is KGHSH and CDR2 is LQKENI. This CDR3 is 15 amino acids long. In DNA form, the CDR3 reads TGTGCCAGCTCATCTGGGACAGGACGGTTCTACGAGCAGTACTTC. It translates to CASSSGTGRFYEQYF. Variable domain in full (rest from reference TRBV18 and TRBJ2-7): NAGVMQNPRHLVRRRGQEARLRCSPMKGHSHVYWYRQLPEEGLKFMVYLQKENIIDESGMPKERFSAEFPKEGPSILRIQQVVRGDSAAYFCASSSGTGRFYEQYFGPGTRLTVT.

The chain recombines TRBV3-1 (or the pseudogene TRBV3-2) with TRBJ1-2; TRBD1 matches at 8 bases. The CDR3 is made up of 17 amino acids. With V trimmed by 1 base and J by 3 bases, 10 bases remained unmatched. Germline V gene sequence: CDR1 LGHDT, CDR2 YNNKEL (reference sequence). The CDR3 protein is CASSQARTGKAYYGYTF. The DNA for the CDR3 is TGTGCCAGCAGCCAAGCAAGGACAGGGAAGGCTTACTATGGCTACACCTTC.

This clone was seen once. The chain joins TRBV18 to TRBJ1-4, with no clear D. Trimming shortened V by 3 bases and J by 0 bases, and 8 bases separated the two germline ends. The CDR3 is 15 amino acids. Per the germline V gene, CDR1 is KGHSH and CDR2 is LQKENI. The CDR3 DNA sequence: TGTGCCAGCTCACCGCACAGTCCAACTAATGAAAAACTGTTTTTT. Protein sequence: CASSPHSPTNEKLFF.